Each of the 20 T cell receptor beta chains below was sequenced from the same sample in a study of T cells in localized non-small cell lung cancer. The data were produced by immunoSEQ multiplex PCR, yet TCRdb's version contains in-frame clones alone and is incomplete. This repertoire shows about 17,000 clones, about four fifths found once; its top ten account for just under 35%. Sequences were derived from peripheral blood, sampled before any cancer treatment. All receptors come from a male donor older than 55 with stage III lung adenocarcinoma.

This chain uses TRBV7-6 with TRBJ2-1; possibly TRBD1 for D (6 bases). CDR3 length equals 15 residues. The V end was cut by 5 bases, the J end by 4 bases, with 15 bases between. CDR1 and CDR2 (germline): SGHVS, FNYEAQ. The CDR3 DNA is TGTGCCAGCAGCGCCACCGGGACACCTTACAATGAGCAGTTCTTC. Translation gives CASSATGTPYNEQFF. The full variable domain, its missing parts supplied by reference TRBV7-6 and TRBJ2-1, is GAGVSQSPRYKVTKRGQDVALRCDPISGHVSLYWYRQALGQGPEFLTYFNYEAQQDKSGLPNDRFSAERPEGSISTLTIQRTEQRDSAMYRCASSATGTPYNEQFFGPGTRLTVL.

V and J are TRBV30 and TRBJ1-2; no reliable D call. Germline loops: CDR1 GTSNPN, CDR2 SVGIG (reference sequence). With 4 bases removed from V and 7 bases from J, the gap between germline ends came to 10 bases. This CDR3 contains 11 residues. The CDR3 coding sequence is TGTGCCTGGACCAAAGACGGTGGCTACACCTTC. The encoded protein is CAWTKDGGYTF.

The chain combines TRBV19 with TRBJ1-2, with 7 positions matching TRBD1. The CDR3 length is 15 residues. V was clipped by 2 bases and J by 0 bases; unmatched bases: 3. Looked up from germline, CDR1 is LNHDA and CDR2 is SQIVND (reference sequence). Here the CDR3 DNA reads TGTGCCAGTAGTATACCCCAGGGGGCTAACTATGGCTACACCTTC. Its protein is CASSIPQGANYGYTF.

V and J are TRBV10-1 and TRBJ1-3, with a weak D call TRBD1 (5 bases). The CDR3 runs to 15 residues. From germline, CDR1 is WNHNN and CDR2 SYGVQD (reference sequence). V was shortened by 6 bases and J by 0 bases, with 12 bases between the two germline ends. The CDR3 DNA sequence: TGCGCCAGCAGGGAGCAGGGCGTCTCTGGAAACACCATATATTTT. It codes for CASREQGVSGNTIYF.

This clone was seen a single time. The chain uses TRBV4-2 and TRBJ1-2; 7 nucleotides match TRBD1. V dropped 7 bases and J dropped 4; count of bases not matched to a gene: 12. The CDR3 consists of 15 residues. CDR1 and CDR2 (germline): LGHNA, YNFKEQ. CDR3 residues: CASKQAPGQSYGYTF. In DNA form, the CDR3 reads TGTGCCAGCAAACAAGCACCGGGACAGAGCTATGGCTACACCTTC.

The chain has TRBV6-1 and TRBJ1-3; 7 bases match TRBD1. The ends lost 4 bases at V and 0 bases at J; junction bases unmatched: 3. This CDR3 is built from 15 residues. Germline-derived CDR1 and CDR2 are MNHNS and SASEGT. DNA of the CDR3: TGTGCCAGCAGTGCACAGGGGCTCTCTGGAAACACCATATATTTT. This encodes CASSAQGLSGNTIYF.

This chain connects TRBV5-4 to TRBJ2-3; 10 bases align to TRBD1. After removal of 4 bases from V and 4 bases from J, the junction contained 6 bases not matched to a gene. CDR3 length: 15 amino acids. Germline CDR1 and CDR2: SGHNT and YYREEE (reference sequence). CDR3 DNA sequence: TGTGCCAGCAGCATTGGACAGGGGGGGGCAGATACGCAGTATTTT. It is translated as CASSIGQGGADTQYF.

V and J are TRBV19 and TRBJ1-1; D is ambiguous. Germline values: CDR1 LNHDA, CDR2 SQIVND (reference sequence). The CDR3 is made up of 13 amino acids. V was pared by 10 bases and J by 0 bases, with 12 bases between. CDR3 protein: CATSSGMNTEAFF. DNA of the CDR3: TGTGCCACTTCAAGTGGCATGAACACTGAAGCTTTCTTT. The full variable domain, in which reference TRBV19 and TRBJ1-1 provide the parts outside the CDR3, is DGGITQSPKYLFRKEGQNVTLSCEQNLNHDAMYWYRQDPGQGLRLIYYSQIVNDFQKGDIAEGYSVSREKKESFPLTVTSAQKNPTAFYLCATSSGMNTEAFFGQGTRLTVV.

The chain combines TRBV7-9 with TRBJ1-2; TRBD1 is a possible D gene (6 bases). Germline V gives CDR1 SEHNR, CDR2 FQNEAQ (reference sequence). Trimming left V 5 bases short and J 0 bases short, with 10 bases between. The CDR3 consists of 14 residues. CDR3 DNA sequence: TGTGCCAGCAGCCAACAGGGTTCTAACTATGGCTACACCTTC. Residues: CASSQQGSNYGYTF. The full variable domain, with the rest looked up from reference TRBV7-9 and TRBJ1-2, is DTGVSQNPRHKITKRGQNVTFRCDPISEHNRLYWYRQTLGQGPEFLTYFQNEAQLEKSRLLSDRFSAERPKGSFSTLEIQRTEQGDSAMYLCASSQQGSNYGYTFGSGTRLTVV.

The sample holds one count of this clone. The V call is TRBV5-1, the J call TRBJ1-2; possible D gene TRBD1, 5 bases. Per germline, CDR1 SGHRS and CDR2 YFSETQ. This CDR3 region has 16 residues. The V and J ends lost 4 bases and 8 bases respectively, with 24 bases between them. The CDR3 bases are TGCGCCAGCAGCCCGAATGACCCGGCAGGGTTTCGGGGCTACACCTTC. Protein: CASSPNDPAGFRGYTF.

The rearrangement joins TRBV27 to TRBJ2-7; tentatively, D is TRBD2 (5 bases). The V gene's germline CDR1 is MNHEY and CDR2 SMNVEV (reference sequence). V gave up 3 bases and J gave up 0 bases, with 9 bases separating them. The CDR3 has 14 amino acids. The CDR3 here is CASSLTGVSYEQYF. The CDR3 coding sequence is TGTGCCAGCAGTTTGACCGGGGTCTCCTACGAGCAGTACTTC.

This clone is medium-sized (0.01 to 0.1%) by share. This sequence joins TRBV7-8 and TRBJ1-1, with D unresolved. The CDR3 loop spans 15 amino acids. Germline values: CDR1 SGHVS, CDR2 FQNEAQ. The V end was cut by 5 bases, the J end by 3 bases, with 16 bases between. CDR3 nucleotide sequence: TGTGCCAGCAGCGCAGAGACCGGACGTGACACTGAAGCTTTCTTT. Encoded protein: CASSAETGRDTEAFF.

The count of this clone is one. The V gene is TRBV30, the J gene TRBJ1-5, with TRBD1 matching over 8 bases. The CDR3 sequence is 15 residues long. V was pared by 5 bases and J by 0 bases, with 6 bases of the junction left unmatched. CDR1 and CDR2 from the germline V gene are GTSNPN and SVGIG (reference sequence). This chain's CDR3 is CAWDRGLNSNQPQHF. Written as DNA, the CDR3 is TGTGCCTGGGACAGGGGACTGAATAGCAATCAGCCCCAGCATTTT.

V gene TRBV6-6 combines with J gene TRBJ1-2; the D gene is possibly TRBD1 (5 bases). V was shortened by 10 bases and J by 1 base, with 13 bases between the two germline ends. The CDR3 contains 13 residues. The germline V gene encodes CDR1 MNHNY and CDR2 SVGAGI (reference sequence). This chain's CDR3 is CATLRGSNYGYTF. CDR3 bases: TGTGCCACCCTCCGGGGGAGTAACTATGGCTACACCTTC.

The CDR3 DNA follows: TGTGCCAGCAGCTTGCCCCCGGGACAGGGTAGCGAGCAGTACTTC. It is translated as CASSLPPGQGSEQYF. This chain connects TRBV5-8 to TRBJ2-7; 9 bases line up with TRBD1. CDR3 length: 15 residues. V trimming: 1 base; J trimming: 6 bases; junction bases outside the gene matches: 8. Germline V gene sequence: CDR1 SGHTS, CDR2 YDEGEE. Drawing the rest from reference TRBV5-8 and TRBJ2-7, the complete variable domain is EAGVTQSPTHLIKTRGQQATLRCSPISGHTSVYWYQQALGLGLQFLLWYDEGEERNRGNFPPRFSGRQFPNYSSELNVNALELEDSALYLCASSLPPGQGSEQYFGPGTRLTVT.

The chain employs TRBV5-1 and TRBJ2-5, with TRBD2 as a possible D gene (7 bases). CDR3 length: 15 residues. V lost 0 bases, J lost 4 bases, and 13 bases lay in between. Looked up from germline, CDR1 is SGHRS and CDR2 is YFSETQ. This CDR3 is CASSLGGGVSETQYF. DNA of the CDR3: TGCGCCAGCAGCTTGGGAGGGGGGGTATCAGAGACCCAGTACTTC.

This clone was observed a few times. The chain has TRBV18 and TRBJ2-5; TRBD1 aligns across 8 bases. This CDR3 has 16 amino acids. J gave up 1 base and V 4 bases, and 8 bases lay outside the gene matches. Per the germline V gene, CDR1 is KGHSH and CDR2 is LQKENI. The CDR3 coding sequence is TGTGCCAGCTCACGTACGACAGGGGACTTCCAAGAGACCCAGTACTTC. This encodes CASSRTTGDFQETQYF.

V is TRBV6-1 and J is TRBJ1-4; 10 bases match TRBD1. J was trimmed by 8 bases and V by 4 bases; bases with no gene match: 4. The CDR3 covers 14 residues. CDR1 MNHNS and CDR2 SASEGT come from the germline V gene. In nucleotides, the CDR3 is TGTGCCAGCAGTGGGACAGGGGGGTTCGAAAAACTGTTTTTT. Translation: CASSGTGGFEKLFF.

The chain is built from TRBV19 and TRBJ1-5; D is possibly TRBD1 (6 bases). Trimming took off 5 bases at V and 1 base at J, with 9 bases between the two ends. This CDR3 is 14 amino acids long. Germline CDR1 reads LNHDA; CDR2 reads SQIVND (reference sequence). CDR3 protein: CASSDRTSNQPQHF. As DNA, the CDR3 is TGTGCCAGTAGTGACAGGACGAGCAATCAGCCCCAGCATTTT.

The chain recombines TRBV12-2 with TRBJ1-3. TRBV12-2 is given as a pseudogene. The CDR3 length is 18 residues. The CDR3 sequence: CASRLAGAAVNSGNTIYF. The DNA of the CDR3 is TGTGCAAGTCGCTTAGCCGGTGCTGCGGTAAACTCTGGAAACACCATATATTTT.